The clone carrying this TCR beta chain turned up a few times. Its matching antigen is unknown. These data are taken from a study of early T cells in non-severe SARS-CoV-2 infection. Findings and caveats of the study: There was a bias toward anti-spike CD8 responses in VDJdb matching, which missed private and CD4 specificities.

The CDR3 has 11 amino acids. With V trimmed by 5 bases and J by 16 bases, 6 bases remained unmatched. Each cDNA molecule carried a unique molecular identifier. One entry per CDR3 protein, called by TCRdb with MiXCR from the 5' RACE reads. The sample includes about 37,000 distinct CDR3 sequences, roughly 8% of them seen just once. This chain joins TRBV12-3 or TRBV12-4 and TRBJ2-1; TRBD2 matches at 9 bases. The sequencing here drew on whole blood, taken at baseline. This clonotype was sampled from an adult who was a healthcare worker with PCR-confirmed SARS-CoV-2 infection or an uninfected control (not recorded which). The CDR3 region has the DNA TGTGCCAGCAGTCCCGGGACTAGCAGATTCTTC. Translation gives CASSPGTSRFF.